The 11 T cell receptor beta chains listed next were all sequenced from one sample in a study of regulatory T cells in long-lasting Graves disease (TCRdb year 2021). Library generation was performed with multiplex PCR. The reads were generated on an Illumina HiSeq 4000. TCR beta libraries were built with iRepertoire HTBI primers and Arm-PCR amplification of CDR3 regions. TCRdb itself trimmed the public reads at Q25 with fastp, ran MiXCR and retained productive beta chains. Records with the same CDR3 protein are collapsed into one entry carrying the most frequent genes and DNA. Present in this sample are 450,000 to 700,000 distinct CDR3 sequences, roughly 14% of which were seen just once. About 9.1% of the sample is taken by the ten largest. Per the publication, the time point label means: newly diagnosed GD, antithyroid drugs for less than 3 months. For both TCR sequencing and RNA sequencing, RNA was extracted from PBMCs using TRIzol.

The same data also contributed to another study, on T cells in Graves' hyperthyroidism and ophthalmopathy.

This specimen was peripheral blood mononuclear cells (PBMCs), taken at new diagnosis, from a patient treated with antithyroid drugs. These receptor sequences come from a man aged 25-45 years with Graves disease. Donor details come from another sample of the same person, matched by shared clones.

This clonotype was detected a few times. The chain combines TRBV29-1 with TRBJ2-7, with 7 bases aligning to TRBD1. Unmatched junction bases numbered 3, after V lost 5 bases and J lost 2 bases. CDR3 length: 12 residues. Germline V CDR1 and CDR2: SQVTM, ANQGSEA. The CDR3 protein is CSVRTGAYEQYF. DNA of the CDR3: TGCAGCGTTCGGACAGGAGCCTACGAGCAGTACTTC.

This clonotype showed up many times. The chain recombines TRBV6-5 with TRBJ1-1, with D perhaps matching TRBD1 (5 bases). Per germline, CDR1 MNHEY and CDR2 SVGAGI. Trimming took off 0 bases at V and 0 bases at J, with 8 bases between the two ends. This CDR3 is built from 15 residues. The CDR3 DNA reads as TGTGCCAGCAGTTACTCAAGGGGCTTGAACACTGAAGCTTTCTTT. The encoded protein is CASSYSRGLNTEAFF.

The chain is built from TRBV2 and TRBJ2-4, with TRBD1 matching over 7 bases. The CDR3 totals 15 residues. The V and J ends lost 6 bases and 1 base, in that order; junction bases with no gene match: 6. Germline loops: CDR1 SNHLY, CDR2 FYNNEI. Written as DNA, the CDR3 is TGTGCCAGCAGCCTGACAGGGCGGGCCAAAAACATTCAGTACTTC. Translated: CASSLTGRAKNIQYF.

This clonotype was counted at least ten times. This sequence joins TRBV12-3 or TRBV12-4 and TRBJ2-3; TRBD1 agrees at 7 bases. Losses at the gene ends were 3 bases for V and 6 bases for J; bases not matched to a gene: 9. CDR3 length: 15 amino acids. CDR3 residues: CASSFRVGGMDTQYF. DNA of the CDR3: TGTGCCAGCAGTTTCAGAGTAGGGGGCATGGATACGCAGTATTTT.

This clonotype was detected many times. The J gene is TRBJ2-3, the V gene TRBV27; 8 bases match TRBD2. This CDR3 region has 15 residues. Losses at the gene ends were 4 bases for V and 1 base for J; bases not matched to a gene: 4. Germline V gene sequence: CDR1 MNHEY, CDR2 SMNVEV (reference sequence). CDR3 sequence reads: CASSSAGDGTDTQYF. The CDR3 nucleotides read TGTGCCAGCAGTTCAGCGGGAGATGGCACAGATACGCAGTATTTT.

This chain uses TRBV7-6 with TRBJ2-1; possibly TRBD1 for D (6 bases). Per the germline V gene, CDR1 is SGHVS and CDR2 is FNYEAQ. The CDR3 extends over 16 amino acids. V lost 2 bases and J lost 6, with 17 bases in between. CDR3 sequence: CASSLWGPGQINEQFF. CDR3 nucleotides: TGTGCCAGCAGCTTATGGGGCCCTGGACAGATCAATGAGCAGTTCTTC.

This clonotype showed up many times. The rearrangement uses TRBV29-1 and TRBJ2-7; TRBD2 aligns across 9 bases. CDR1 is SQVTM, CDR2 ANQGSEA, per germline. The CDR3 runs to 15 residues. V lost 3 bases and J lost 0; bases outside the gene matches: 6. CDR3 DNA sequence: TGCAGCGTTGAGGGACTAGCTGTTAGCTCCTACGAGCAGTACTTC. Protein: CSVEGLAVSSYEQYF.

This clonotype showed up many times. The chain uses TRBV2 and TRBJ2-7; possibly TRBD2 for D (6 bases). V was clipped by 4 bases and J by 1 base, with 11 bases between them. The CDR3 totals 14 residues. From germline, CDR1 is SNHLY and CDR2 FYNNEI. CDR3 in amino acids: CASSGIAASYEQYF. Written as DNA, the CDR3 is TGTGCCAGCAGTGGAATAGCGGCGTCCTACGAGCAGTACTTC. The full variable domain, in which reference TRBV2 and TRBJ2-7 provide the parts outside the CDR3, is EPEVTQTPSHQVTQMGQEVILRCVPISNHLYFYWYRQILGQKVEFLVSFYNNEISEKSEIFDDQFSVERPDGSNFTLKIRSTKLEDSAMYFCASSGIAASYEQYFGPGTRLTVT.

This chain joins TRBV10-2 and TRBJ1-2, with 7 positions matching TRBD1. CDR1 is WSHSY, CDR2 SAAADI, per germline. The trim removed 6 bases at V and 6 bases at J, leaving 10 bases unmatched. CDR3 length: 14 amino acids. The CDR3 coding sequence is TGCGCCAGCAGCTCAATACAGGGGAGGGATGGCTACACCTTC. This codes for CASSSIQGRDGYTF.

The table lists this clonotype with many counts. The chain has TRBV20-1 and TRBJ2-7; 8 nucleotides line up with TRBD1. The CDR3 extends over 13 amino acids. Germline V gives CDR1 DFQATT, CDR2 SNEGSKA (reference sequence). Germline trimming cut 6 bases from V and 0 bases from J; bases unmatched to any gene: 4. The CDR3 bases are TGCAGTGCCTTTGGACAGGGCTCCTACGAGCAGTACTTC. Its translation is CSAFGQGSYEQYF.

This clonotype was detected ten times or more. The J gene is TRBJ2-3, the V gene TRBV2; perhaps TRBD2 as D (5 bases). Germline V gives CDR1 SNHLY, CDR2 FYNNEI. The V end was cut by 6 bases, the J end by 3 bases, with 19 bases between. This CDR3 is built from 16 residues. The DNA of the CDR3 is TGTGCCAGCAGCCCGGAGGCCTGGGGTATGACAGATACGCAGTATTTT. Translation gives CASSPEAWGMTDTQYF.